This T cell receptor beta chain is from a study of T cells in Graves' hyperthyroidism and ophthalmopathy. Study-wide results and limits: Most thyroid clonotypes with frequency above 0.001 were detected in blood. The model foresaw ophthalmopathy a median around 6.8 months prior to onset.

Points on this clonotype: Antigen unknown.

It was considered stable Graves' hyperthyroidism when ophthalmopathy did not progress within 18 months. Together with thyroid ultrasound, orbital computed tomography, serum thyroxine and TRAb, clinical symptoms were used for diagnoses. RNA transcripts gave rise to amplified TCR beta CDR3 regions. The study used the HTBI primer set for a first-round RT-PCR of the TCR CDR3. TCRdb analysed the multiplex PCR reads with MiXCR anew, one entry per CDR3 protein. The repertoire holds 750,000 to 950,000 distinct CDR3 sequences, more than 30% seen once, with more than 7% in the top ten. Trimming cost V 5 bases and J 7 bases, with 21 bases left between them. The CDR3 length is 15 residues. The V gene's germline CDR1 is SGHTA and CDR2 FQGNSA.

This TCR derives from a man between 18 and 35 years old with Graves' hyperthyroidism. Sequenced: blood. The V and J genes are TRBV7-2 and TRBJ2-7; possible D gene TRBD1, 5 bases. CDR3 sequence reads: CASSQWGIGNNEQYF. The CDR3 coding sequence is TGTGCCAGCAGCCAATGGGGCATTGGGAACAATGAGCAGTACTTC.